This note documents a single T cell receptor (beta chain) sequence. The target antigen is unknown. A read error may account for a junction end that differs from germline. These data come from a study of T cell repertoires in cytomegalovirus infection. Overall study: Recently identified HLA-C-restricted CMV epitopes and well-studied HLA-B-restricted CMV epitopes were used by the study. Public signatures in TCR beta pointed to CMV infection and matching HLA type.

Via MiXCR, TCRdb re-called the reads, giving one row per CDR3 protein. Among approximately 990,000 distinct CDR3 sequences listed, around 30% were seen once. The study's findings and limits: Within the response measured ex vivo, HLA-C-restricted CMV-specific TCR beta clonotypes were dominant. Pooled public TCR beta family frequency picked out CMV carriers with the relevant HLA.

Sequences were derived from cultured CD8+ T cells from PBMCs, sampled from culture after CMV antigen stimulation. The TCR was taken from a human donor in good health (CMV status not recorded). Some clones in this sample may be carry-over from other donors' samples.

As DNA, the CDR3 is TGTACCAGCAGTTATCTACCCGACCCCAGCTCTGGAAACACCATATATTTT. Translation gives CTSSYLPDPSSGNTIYF. The rearrangement uses TRBV6-6 and TRBJ1-3; D is unresolved. Germline CDR1 is MNHNY and CDR2 is SVGAGI (reference sequence). The CDR3 runs to 17 residues.